The rows below give T cell receptor beta chains drawn from one sample of a study of identifying expanded T cells in peripheral blood. Only in-frame clones appear in the TCRdb table, and some are missing; sequencing was by immunoSEQ multiplex PCR. This sample has approximately 97,000 clones; approximately 90% occur once, and the top ten carry roughly 13%. The sample comprised blood. These receptors came from a person between 18 and 69 years old in good health. CDR3s leave out the opening cysteine and the closing phenylalanine or tryptophan. Fields, in order: V gene, J gene, CDR3 protein.

TRBV6-1	TRBJ1-2	ASREDRNYGYT
TRBV11-3	TRBJ1-5	ASSSCSFGQLSNQPQH
TRBV18	TRBJ1-2	ASSPPLEAAFNYGYT
TRBV19	TRBJ2-1	ASSKRGSSYNEQF
TRBV20-1	TRBJ2-1	SARSNNEQF
TRBV5-1	TRBJ2-6	ASSTQGSGANVLT
TRBV19	TRBJ1-3	ASSPADGNTIY
TRBV5-3	TRBJ1-3	ARSLRVLSGNTIY
TRBV27	TRBJ2-3	ASSFVSLGTQY
TRBV18	TRBJ2-4	ASSPPGGYPNIQY
TRBV9	TRBJ2-4	ASSVSPAGTGNIQY
TRBV29-1	TRBJ2-3	SVAGTATDTQY
TRBV5-6	TRBJ1-2	ASSLGFRSLYGYT
TRBV2	TRBJ1-1	ASSIGTEAF
TRBV6-5	TRBJ2-5	ASSVATGAVETQY
TRBV4-3	TRBJ2-1	ASSQDSQARENEQF
TRBV5-4	TRBJ2-7	ASSLGNRDSYEQY
TRBV4-3	TRBJ2-2	ASSQGGTSGGTGELF
TRBV7-9	TRBJ2-1	ASSRSGPFDEQF
TRBV7-3	TRBJ2-1	ASSPGRLPNNEQF
TRBV5-1	TRBJ2-7	ASSLATSGGADEQY
TRBV9	TRBJ2-2	ASSVGTTGDTGELF
TRBV19	TRBJ1-2	ASSISPRWGETYT
TRBV18	TRBJ1-1	ASFRQGGGYTEAF
TRBV2	TRBJ2-1	ASSFSGNEQF
TRBV9	TRBJ2-3	ASSETRGRDPDTQY
TRBV2	TRBJ1-2	ASPRTATTTAWDGYT
TRBV10-3	TRBJ2-7	ATARDSQTSGTYEQY
TRBV5-1	TRBJ2-7	ASSLTYSNEQY
TRBV30	TRBJ1-6	AWTQFLGKAYNSPLH
TRBV11-2	TRBJ1-1	ASSLDEEAF
TRBV21-1	TRBJ2-3	ASILKTQRGDTDTQY
TRBV7-2	TRBJ2-7	ASSPRGVGTPDEQY
TRBV15	TRBJ2-1	ATSSPGTSIHNEQF
TRBV19	TRBJ2-7	ASSIGRGYEQY
TRBV6-5	TRBJ1-2	ASSPVLMGYGYT
TRBV7-3	TRBJ1-2	ASSLGPGEGYT
TRBV7-2	TRBJ2-1	ASSLGQGMSNEQF
TRBV6-1	TRBJ2-7	ASSRTGAVYEQY
TRBV11-2	TRBJ1-2	ASSFAGQIVGGYT
TRBV7-3	TRBJ2-5	ASSRGQEETQY
TRBV4-2	TRBJ2-1	ASSQEPGLLDGEQF
TRBV5-5	TRBJ2-5	ASSFRGGETQY
TRBV28	TRBJ2-6	ASSPPMGNFGSGANVLT
TRBV9	TRBJ2-6	ASSVAFRVLPPGANVLT
TRBV4-2	TRBJ2-7	ASSQERSREQY
TRBV7-3	TRBJ2-1	ASSLSGPGPYNEQF
TRBV7-2	TRBJ2-1	ASSAELQGRNEQF
TRBV27	TRBJ2-1	ASSLGASGRNEQF
TRBV2	TRBJ2-5	ASSVIQETQY
TRBV7-9	TRBJ1-1	ASRSGTANTEAF
TRBV10-3	TRBJ1-5	AISRQGNNQPQH
TRBV28	TRBJ2-2	ATKALPRDEGGELF
TRBV5-1	TRBJ1-1	ASSLAGEVAEAF
TRBV7-3	TRBJ2-1	ASSLRPGLPANEQF